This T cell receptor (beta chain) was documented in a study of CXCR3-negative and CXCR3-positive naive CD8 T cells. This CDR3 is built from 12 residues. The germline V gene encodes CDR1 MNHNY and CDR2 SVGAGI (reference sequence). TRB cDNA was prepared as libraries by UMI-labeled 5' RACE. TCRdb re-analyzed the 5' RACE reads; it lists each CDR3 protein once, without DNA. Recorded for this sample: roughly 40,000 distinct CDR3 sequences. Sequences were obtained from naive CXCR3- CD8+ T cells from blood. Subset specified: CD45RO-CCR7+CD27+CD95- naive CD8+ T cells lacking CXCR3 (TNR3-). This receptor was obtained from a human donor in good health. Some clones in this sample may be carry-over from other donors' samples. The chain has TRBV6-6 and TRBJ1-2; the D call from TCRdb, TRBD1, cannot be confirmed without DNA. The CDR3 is CASSTGQLGYTF.